This is a list of T cell receptor beta chains from one sample in a study of human T cells and chemical hapten exposure. Using its own MiXCR run on the RACE reads, TCRdb lists one record per CDR3 protein. The table records 190,000 or so distinct CDR3 sequences, approximately 24% of them present only once. This material consisted of whole blood, taken in connection with sensitization to the hapten diphenylcyclopropenone (DPC). These receptors were taken from a woman aged 40-49 years with alopecia areata. Some clones in this sample may be carry-over from other donors' samples. CDR3s include the opening cysteine and the closing phenylalanine or tryptophan. Fields, in order: clone size, V gene, D gene, J gene, CDR3 protein, CDR3 DNA. A D gene is named only where the DNA matches it firmly. Not all rows give a size; the values are once, few, many and, for expanded clones, a class.

size: few; V: TRBV29-1; D: .; J: TRBJ2-1; CDR3: CSVRDRAYNEQFF; DNA: TGCAGCGTCCGGGACCGAGCATACAATGAGCAGTTCTTC
size: .; V: TRBV3-1; D: .; J: TRBJ1-5; CDR3: CASSTGPNNQPQHF; DNA: TGTGCCAGCAGCACAGGGCCTAACAATCAGCCCCAGCATTTT
size: .; V: TRBV5-1; D: .; J: TRBJ1-6; CDR3: CASSFPGLNSPLHF; DNA: TGCGCCAGCAGCTTCCCGGGACTGAATTCACCCCTCCACTTT
size: few; V: TRBV20-1; D: .; J: TRBJ2-3; CDR3: CSARGVGTDTQYF; DNA: TGCAGTGCTAGGGGCGTTGGCACAGATACGCAGTATTTT
size: .; V: TRBV27; D: TRBD2; J: TRBJ2-1; CDR3: CASSLNPLAGGNEQFF; DNA: TGTGCCAGCAGTTTAAATCCCCTAGCGGGAGGCAATGAGCAGTTCTTC
size: many; V: TRBV28; D: .; J: TRBJ1-5; CDR3: CASSPRGAGQPQHF; DNA: TGTGCCAGCAGTCCCCGGGGGGCCGGGCAGCCCCAGCATTTT
size: .; V: TRBV4-3; D: .; J: TRBJ1-4; CDR3: CASSQDQGWGEKLFF; DNA: TGCGCCAGCAGCCAAGATCAGGGGTGGGGTGAAAAACTGTTTTTT
size: few; V: TRBV7-2; D: .; J: TRBJ1-6; CDR3: CASSPGVGYSPLHF; DNA: TGTGCCAGCAGCCCAGGGGTTGGGTATTCACCCCTCCACTTT
size: .; V: TRBV20-1; D: .; J: TRBJ2-3; CDR3: CSSSGTSTDTQYF; DNA: TGCAGCTCAAGCGGAACTAGCACAGATACGCAGTATTTT
size: .; V: TRBV20-1; D: .; J: TRBJ2-3; CDR3: CSPLKAADDTQYF; DNA: TGCAGTCCGTTAAAGGCCGCCGATGATACGCAGTATTTT
size: few; V: TRBV5-1; D: .; J: TRBJ2-5; CDR3: CASSFGQGRETQYF; DNA: TGCGCCAGCAGCTTCGGACAAGGGCGAGAGACCCAGTACTTC
size: few; V: TRBV11-2; D: TRBD2; J: TRBJ2-1; CDR3: CASSRLAGELVF; DNA: TGTGCCAGCAGCCGACTAGCGGGAGAGTTGGTCTTC
size: few; V: TRBV5-8; D: .; J: TRBJ2-1; CDR3: CASSFWGALEQFF; DNA: TGTGCCAGCAGCTTTTGGGGGGCCCTTGAGCAGTTCTTC
size: few; V: TRBV5-1; D: .; J: TRBJ2-1; CDR3: CASSRPGGGRNEQFF; DNA: TGCGCCAGCAGCCGGCCCGGGGGTGGGCGAAATGAGCAGTTCTTC
size: .; V: TRBV10-3; D: TRBD2; J: TRBJ2-7; CDR3: CAISAGGYEQYF; DNA: TGTGCCATCAGTGCGGGGGGCTACGAGCAGTACTTC
size: few; V: TRBV4-3; D: TRBD2; J: TRBJ2-7; CDR3: CASSQETSGSEQYF; DNA: TGCGCCAGCAGCCAAGAAACTAGCGGGAGCGAGCAGTACTTC
size: .; V: TRBV29-1; D: TRBD2; J: TRBJ2-1; CDR3: CTGTSGAYNEQFF; DNA: TGCACCGGGACTAGCGGGGCTTACAATGAGCAGTTCTTC
size: .; V: TRBV2; D: TRBD1; J: TRBJ2-3; CDR3: CASRTLGTAGDTQYF; DNA: TGTGCCAGCAGAACCCTCGGGACAGCAGGTGATACGCAGTATTTT
size: .; V: TRBV4-1; D: TRBD2; J: TRBJ2-1; CDR3: CASSRGLAGNYNEQFF; DNA: TGCGCCAGCAGCCGTGGACTAGCGGGGAACTACAATGAGCAGTTCTTC
size: few; V: TRBV28; D: .; J: TRBJ1-1; CDR3: CASRLGQGTEAFF; DNA: TGTGCCAGCAGGCTTGGGCAGGGGACTGAAGCTTTCTTT
size: .; V: TRBV4-3; D: .; J: TRBJ2-1; CDR3: CASSQDRFDEQFF; DNA: TGCGCCAGCAGCCAAGATCGATTCGATGAGCAGTTCTTC
size: .; V: TRBV28; D: TRBD2; J: TRBJ2-7; CDR3: CASSGGAYEQYF; DNA: TGTGCCAGCAGTGGGGGGGCCTACGAGCAGTACTTC
size: few; V: TRBV4-3; D: TRBD2; J: TRBJ2-3; CDR3: CASSQDRTSGSLHTQYF; DNA: TGCGCCAGCAGCCAAGACCGGACTAGCGGGTCTTTGCATACGCAGTATTTT
size: .; V: TRBV10-3; D: .; J: TRBJ2-2; CDR3: CAISDGTGAHTGELFF; DNA: TGTGCCATCAGTGACGGAACGGGAGCCCACACCGGGGAGCTGTTTTTT
size: .; V: TRBV7-8; D: .; J: TRBJ2-3; CDR3: CASTRGQSTDTQYF; DNA: TGTGCCAGCACCAGGGGTCAAAGCACAGATACGCAGTATTTT
size: few; V: TRBV7-9; D: TRBD2; J: TRBJ2-3; CDR3: CASSSLSGRRADTQYF; DNA: TGTGCCAGCAGCTCTCTTAGCGGGAGAAGGGCAGATACGCAGTATTTT
size: .; V: TRBV7-2; D: TRBD1; J: TRBJ1-1; CDR3: CANSLQGQTEAFF; DNA: TGTGCCAACAGCTTACAGGGGCAAACTGAAGCTTTCTTT
size: few; V: TRBV28; D: .; J: TRBJ2-7; CDR3: CASSSGERGVYEQYF; DNA: TGTGCCAGCAGTTCCGGGGAAAGGGGTGTATACGAGCAGTACTTC
size: .; V: TRBV24-1; D: TRBD1; J: TRBJ2-5; CDR3: CATSDPTGGRETQYF; DNA: TGTGCCACCAGTGATCCGACAGGGGGCAGGGAGACCCAGTACTTC
size: .; V: TRBV6-6; D: .; J: TRBJ1-5; CDR3: CASSYSWDRGGQPQHF; DNA: TGTGCCAGCAGTTACAGTTGGGATCGTGGTGGTCAGCCCCAGCATTTT
size: few; V: TRBV29-1; D: .; J: TRBJ2-6; CDR3: CSAGTTGANVLTF; DNA: TGCAGCGCCGGGACAACTGGGGCCAACGTCCTGACTTTC
size: many; V: TRBV20-1; D: TRBD1; J: TRBJ1-2; CDR3: CSAIQGNYGYTF; DNA: TGCAGTGCTATACAGGGGAACTATGGCTACACCTTC
size: .; V: TRBV20-1; D: TRBD2; J: TRBJ2-1; CDR3: CSASNGVAGTTNEQFF; DNA: TGCAGTGCTAGCAATGGAGTAGCGGGGACGACCAATGAGCAGTTCTTC
size: .; V: TRBV5-1; D: TRBD1; J: TRBJ1-5; CDR3: CASSFPGTGGRGNQPQHF; DNA: TGCGCCAGCAGCTTTCCCGGGACAGGGGGCAGGGGCAATCAGCCCCAGCATTTT
size: .; V: TRBV27; D: .; J: TRBJ2-7; CDR3: CASSAVGDYEQYF; DNA: TGTGCCAGCAGTGCCGTTGGAGACTACGAGCAGTACTTC
size: .; V: TRBV20-1; D: TRBD1; J: TRBJ1-1; CDR3: CSARKQGARTEAFF; DNA: TGCAGTGCTAGGAAACAGGGGGCAAGGACTGAAGCTTTCTTT
size: .; V: TRBV7-9; D: .; J: TRBJ2-7; CDR3: CASSGAREQYF; DNA: TGTGCCAGCAGCGGGGCCCGCGAGCAGTACTTC
size: .; V: TRBV27; D: .; J: TRBJ1-5; CDR3: CASSFLGRGSQPQHF; DNA: TGTGCCAGCAGTTTCTTAGGCAGGGGCAGTCAGCCCCAGCATTTT
size: few; V: TRBV12-3/TRBV12-4; D: .; J: TRBJ1-1; CDR3: CASRRAADTEAFF; DNA: TGTGCCAGCAGGAGGGCGGCGGACACTGAAGCTTTCTTT
size: .; V: TRBV12-3/TRBV12-4; D: .; J: TRBJ2-7; CDR3: CASRPDGNYEQYF; DNA: TGTGCCAGCAGACCTGACGGGAACTACGAGCAGTACTTC
size: .; V: TRBV28; D: .; J: TRBJ2-7; CDR3: CASSLTLYEQYF; DNA: TGTGCCAGCAGTTTAACGTTGTACGAGCAGTACTTC
size: .; V: TRBV6-2/TRBV6-3; D: TRBD1; J: TRBJ2-1; CDR3: CASSSTRDRGFF; DNA: TGTGCCAGCAGTAGTACCCGGGACAGGGGCTTCTTC
size: .; V: TRBV20-1; D: .; J: TRBJ2-2; CDR3: CSAHRAPGELFF; DNA: TGCAGTGCCCACAGGGCCCCCGGGGAGCTGTTTTTT
size: .; V: TRBV29-1; D: .; J: TRBJ1-1; CDR3: CSGRGVGMNTEAFF; DNA: TGCAGCGGTCGCGGGGTCGGCATGAACACTGAAGCTTTCTTT
size: few; V: TRBV20-1; D: .; J: TRBJ1-2; CDR3: CSARDDVTGYNYGYTF; DNA: TGCAGTGCTAGAGACGACGTTACAGGGTACAACTATGGCTACACCTTC
size: .; V: TRBV4-3; D: .; J: TRBJ2-7; CDR3: CASSQGPAYEQYF; DNA: TGCGCCAGCAGCCAAGGGCCGGCCTACGAGCAGTACTTC
size: .; V: TRBV6-5; D: .; J: TRBJ2-1; CDR3: CASSYRGTEQFF; DNA: TGTGCCAGCAGTTACCGAGGAACTGAGCAGTTCTTC
size: .; V: TRBV18; D: TRBD1; J: TRBJ2-7; CDR3: CASSPLRSGTGFSEQYF; DNA: TGTGCCAGCTCACCACTTAGATCCGGGACAGGGTTCTCCGAGCAGTACTTC
size: few; V: TRBV28; D: .; J: TRBJ2-7; CDR3: CASSVDYEQYF; DNA: TGTGCCAGCAGTGTCGACTACGAGCAGTACTTC
size: .; V: TRBV29-1; D: .; J: TRBJ1-2; CDR3: CSGLLGPNYGYTF; DNA: TGCAGTGGGCTTTTAGGTCCCAACTATGGCTACACCTTC
size: .; V: TRBV11-3; D: .; J: TRBJ2-2; CDR3: CASSFRATGELFF; DNA: TGTGCCAGCAGCTTCAGGGCGACCGGGGAGCTGTTTTTT
size: .; V: TRBV7-6; D: TRBD2; J: TRBJ2-3; CDR3: CASEAGEGRNRVDTQYF; DNA: TGTGCCAGCGAGGCGGGAGAGGGGAGGAATCGAGTAGATACGCAGTATTTT
size: few; V: TRBV4-1; D: TRBD1; J: TRBJ1-2; CDR3: CASSQPIDRGYGYTF; DNA: TGCGCCAGCAGCCAACCAATCGACAGGGGCTATGGCTACACCTTC
size: .; V: TRBV11-1; D: .; J: TRBJ2-5; CDR3: CASLSTETQYF; DNA: TGTGCCAGCCTCTCCACGGAGACCCAGTACTTC
size: few; V: TRBV21-1; D: .; J: TRBJ1-1; CDR3: CASSYCTPTVQQERAEAFF; DNA: TGTGCCAGCAGCTACTGCACCCCTACTGTACAGCAAGAGAGGGCTGAAGCTTTCTTT
size: .; V: TRBV20-1; D: TRBD2; J: TRBJ2-1; CDR3: CSAKAGLADNEQFF; DNA: TGCAGTGCTAAAGCGGGACTAGCAGACAATGAGCAGTTCTTC
size: many; V: TRBV29-1; D: .; J: TRBJ2-3; CDR3: CSVGGSPTDTQYF; DNA: TGCAGCGTTGGCGGGTCTCCCACAGATACGCAGTATTTT
size: many; V: TRBV28; D: .; J: TRBJ2-1; CDR3: CASSLRRGSYNEQFF; DNA: TGTGCCAGCAGTTTACGTCGGGGCTCCTACAATGAGCAGTTCTTC
size: .; V: TRBV10-3; D: .; J: TRBJ2-5; CDR3: CAISEGRERKPSGETQYF; DNA: TGTGCCATCAGTGAGGGTCGAGAACGGAAACCCTCAGGGGAGACCCAGTACTTC